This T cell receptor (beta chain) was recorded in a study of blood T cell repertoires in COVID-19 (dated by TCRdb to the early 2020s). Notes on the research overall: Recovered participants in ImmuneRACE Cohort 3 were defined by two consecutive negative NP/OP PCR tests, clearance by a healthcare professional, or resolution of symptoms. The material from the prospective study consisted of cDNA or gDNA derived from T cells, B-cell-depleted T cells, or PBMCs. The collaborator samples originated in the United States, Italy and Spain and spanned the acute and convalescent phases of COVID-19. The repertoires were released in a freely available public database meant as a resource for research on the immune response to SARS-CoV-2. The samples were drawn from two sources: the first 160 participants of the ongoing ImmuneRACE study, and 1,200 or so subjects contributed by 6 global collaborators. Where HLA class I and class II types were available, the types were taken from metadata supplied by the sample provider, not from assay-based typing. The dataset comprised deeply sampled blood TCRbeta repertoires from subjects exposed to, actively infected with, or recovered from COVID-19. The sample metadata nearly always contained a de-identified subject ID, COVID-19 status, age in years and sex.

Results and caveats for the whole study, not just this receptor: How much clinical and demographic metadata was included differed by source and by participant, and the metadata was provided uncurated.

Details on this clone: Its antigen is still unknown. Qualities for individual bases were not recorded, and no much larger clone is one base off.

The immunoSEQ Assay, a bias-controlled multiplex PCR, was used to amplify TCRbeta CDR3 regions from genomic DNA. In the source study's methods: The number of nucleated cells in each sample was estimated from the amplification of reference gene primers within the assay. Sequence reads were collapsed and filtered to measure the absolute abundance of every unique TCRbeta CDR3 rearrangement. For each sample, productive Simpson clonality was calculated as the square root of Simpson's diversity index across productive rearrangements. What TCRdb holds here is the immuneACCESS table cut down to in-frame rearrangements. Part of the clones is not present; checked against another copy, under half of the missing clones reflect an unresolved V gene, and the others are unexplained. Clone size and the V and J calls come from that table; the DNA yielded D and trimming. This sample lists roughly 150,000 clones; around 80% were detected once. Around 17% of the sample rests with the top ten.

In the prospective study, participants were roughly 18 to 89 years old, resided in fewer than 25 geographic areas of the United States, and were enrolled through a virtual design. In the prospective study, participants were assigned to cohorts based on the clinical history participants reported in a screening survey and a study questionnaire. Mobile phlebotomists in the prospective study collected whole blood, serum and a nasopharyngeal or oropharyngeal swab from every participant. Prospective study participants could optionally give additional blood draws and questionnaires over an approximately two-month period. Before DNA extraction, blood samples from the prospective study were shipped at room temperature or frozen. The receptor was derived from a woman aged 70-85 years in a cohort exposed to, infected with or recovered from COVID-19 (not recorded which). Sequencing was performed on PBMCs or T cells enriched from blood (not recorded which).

CDR3 region: CASSLSKNEQYF. The nucleotide sequence is given as TGTGCCAGCAGTCTCAGTAAAAACGAGCAGTACTTC. The chain is assembled from TRBV28 and TRBJ2-7; the D gene assignment is ambiguous. V loses 5 bases, J loses 5 bases, and the germline ends lie 10 bases apart. The CDR3, from cysteine to phenylalanine, totals 12 residues. Of all the DNA, just the CDR3 is kept, 36 bases in frame from base 1. As encoded in the germline V gene, CDR1 is MDHEN while CDR2 is SYDVKM.